This is a list of T cell receptor beta chains from one sample in a study. A single record per CDR3 protein comes from TCRdb applying MiXCR to the RT-PCR reads. Found here are approximately 720,000 distinct CDR3 sequences, approximately 14% of them singletons; the top ten hold just over 3.5%. The source material was memory CD4+ T cells from blood. Receptors were obtained from a female donor in good health, serving as a healthy control. Both conserved end residues are part of each CDR3. D genes are given only for firm matches. Rows give clone size only sometimes, using once, few, many, or a class for an expanded clone.

d_gene	abundance	v_gene	j_gene	CDR3aa	CDR3nt
.	many	TRBV4-1	TRBJ1-1	CASSAAGTEAFF	TGCGCCAGCAGCGCTGCGGGGACTGAAGCTTTCTTT
.	many	TRBV7-2	TRBJ2-7	CASSLVEYEQYF	TGTGCCAGCAGTTTAGTAGAATACGAGCAGTACTTC
.	many	TRBV6-5	TRBJ2-7	CASSTTTPSSYEQYF	TGTGCCAGCTCGACTACTACTCCGAGCTCCTACGAGCAGTACTTC
.	many	TRBV5-5	TRBJ1-1	CASSSLWGQGTEAFF	TGTGCCAGCAGCTCCCTCTGGGGGCAGGGCACTGAAGCTTTCTTT
.	few	TRBV6-5	TRBJ2-1	CASSYRVGGRDSRYNEQFF	TGTGCCAGCAGTTACCGTGTGGGGGGCCGGGACAGCCGATACAATGAGCAGTTCTTC
.	.	TRBV27	TRBJ2-7	CAISFGSPSPYEQYF	TGTGCCATCAGTTTCGGGTCACCCTCTCCCTACGAGCAGTACTTC
TRBD2	.	TRBV7-2	TRBJ2-3	CASSPDQAGGLDTQYF	TGTGCCAGCAGCCCCGATCAGGCGGGAGGGCTAGATACGCAGTATTTT
TRBD2	.	TRBV7-9	TRBJ2-2	CASSGGLAGGNTGELFF	TGTGCCAGCAGCGGAGGACTAGCGGGAGGAAACACCGGGGAGCTGTTTTTT
.	few	TRBV6-5	TRBJ1-6	CASGAGALYNSPLHF	TGTGCCAGCGGGGCAGGGGCGCTATATAATTCACCCCTCCACTTT
.	.	TRBV7-9	TRBJ2-5	CASSPPSEWETQYF	TGTGCCAGCAGCCCGCCCTCTGAGTGGGAGACCCAGTACTTC
.	.	TRBV5-1	TRBJ1-1	CASTDLGLGQDEAFF	TGCGCCAGCACGGATCTGGGGCTGGGCCAGGATGAGGCTTTCTTT
TRBD1	few	TRBV4-2	TRBJ1-2	CASSPQTQGANYGYTF	TGTGCCAGCAGCCCACAAACTCAGGGGGCGAACTATGGCTACACCTTC
TRBD1	.	TRBV3-1	TRBJ2-5	CASSYRGLETQYF	TGTGCCAGCAGCTACAGGGGGCTCGAGACCCAGTACTTC
.	.	TRBV20-1	TRBJ2-7	CSARLVRGLDEQYF	TGCAGTGCTAGACTGGTGAGGGGTCTAGACGAGCAGTACTTC
.	.	TRBV7-8	TRBJ1-5	CASSLEQGRNQPQHF	TGTGCCAGCAGCTTAGAGCAGGGCCGAAATCAGCCCCAGCATTTT
.	.	TRBV7-2	TRBJ2-7	CASSQRFMSGEQYF	TGTGCCAGCAGCCAAAGGTTTATGTCAGGCGAGCAGTACTTC
.	few	TRBV12-3/TRBV12-4	TRBJ1-6	CASSVNRVSPLHF	TGTGCCAGCAGTGTAAACAGGGTTTCACCCCTCCACTTT
.	many	TRBV12-3/TRBV12-4	TRBJ2-3	CASSLKVWAVTDTQYF	TGTGCCAGCAGTTTAAAGGTCTGGGCCGTCACAGATACGCAGTATTTT
TRBD2	many	TRBV5-1	TRBJ2-3	CASSFSGGPGTDTQYF	TGCGCCAGCAGCTTCTCGGGGGGGCCGGGCACAGATACGCAGTATTTT
.	many	TRBV28	TRBJ2-7	CASNGQHYEQYF	TGTGCCAGCAACGGACAGCACTACGAGCAGTACTTC
.	.	TRBV12-3/TRBV12-4	TRBJ1-5	CASSSQGVDGQPGNQPQHF	TGTGCCAGCAGTTCTCAAGGGGTGGACGGCCAACCTGGGAATCAGCCCCAGCATTTT
.	.	TRBV6-1	TRBJ2-3	CASNSVWAADTQYF	TGTGCCAGCAATTCCGTCTGGGCAGCAGATACGCAGTATTTT
TRBD2	many	TRBV20-1	TRBJ2-1	CSARNPGLSSYNEQFF	TGCAGTGCTAGAAATCCGGGACTAAGCTCCTACAATGAGCAGTTCTTC
TRBD1	few	TRBV7-2	TRBJ1-2	CASSLPSGGGYTF	TGTGCCAGCAGCTTACCTTCAGGGGGTGGCTACACCTTC
.	.	TRBV28	TRBJ1-5	CAGAGIGNQPQHF	TGTGCCGGGGCAGGGATCGGCAATCAGCCCCAGCATTTT
TRBD1	.	TRBV6-5	TRBJ1-4	CASGRDRNEKLFF	TGTGCCAGCGGCCGGGACAGGAATGAAAAACTGTTTTTT
.	few	TRBV27	TRBJ1-1	CASAARGGLTEAFF	TGTGCCAGCGCCGCCCGGGGGGGGCTCACTGAAGCTTTCTTT
TRBD2	many	TRBV29-1	TRBJ2-1	CSVFPGLAESSSYNEQFF	TGCAGCGTTTTCCCGGGACTAGCGGAGTCGAGCTCCTACAATGAGCAGTTCTTC
TRBD2	few	TRBV20-1	TRBJ2-1	CSASIAGEAYNEQFF	TGCAGTGCTAGCATAGCGGGAGAGGCCTACAATGAGCAGTTCTTC
.	many	TRBV7-2	TRBJ2-5	CASSFQGVGETQYF	TGTGCCAGCAGCTTCCAGGGAGTCGGAGAGACCCAGTACTTC
TRBD2	.	TRBV11-1	TRBJ2-1	CASTSGTSGGPEQFF	TGTGCCAGCACCAGCGGGACTAGCGGGGGCCCTGAGCAGTTCTTC
TRBD2	.	TRBV18	TRBJ2-7	CASSALREGVVHEQYF	TGTGCCAGCTCAGCCCTTCGGGAGGGGGTTGTCCACGAGCAGTACTTC
.	.	TRBV28	TRBJ1-1	CASSSAGVSTEAFF	TGTGCCAGCAGTTCCGCAGGGGTGAGCACTGAAGCTTTCTTT
.	.	TRBV6-2/TRBV6-3	TRBJ2-1	CASSYPRLEQFF	TGTGCCAGCAGTTACCCTCGCTTAGAGCAGTTCTTC
.	many	TRBV29-1	TRBJ1-2	CSVGGYTF	TGCAGCGTCGGTGGCTACACCTTC
TRBD2	.	TRBV6-2/TRBV6-3	TRBJ2-1	CASSTSGRRYNEQFF	TGTGCCAGCAGTACTAGCGGGAGGCGCTACAATGAGCAGTTCTTC
TRBD2	.	TRBV5-1	TRBJ2-3	CASSFSGMSRDTQYF	TGCGCCAGCAGCTTTAGCGGGATGTCGCGAGATACGCAGTATTTT
.	few	TRBV4-3	TRBJ2-2	CASSPQRENTGELFF	TGCGCCAGCAGCCCCCAGAGGGAGAACACCGGGGAGCTGTTTTTT
TRBD2	few	TRBV11-3	TRBJ2-1	CASSSSSLAGVENEQFF	TGTGCCAGCAGCTCATCCTCACTAGCGGGAGTCGAAAATGAGCAGTTCTTC
.	many	TRBV10-3	TRBJ1-1	CAISESVQMNTEAFF	TGTGCCATCAGTGAGTCGGTACAGATGAACACTGAAGCTTTCTTT
.	many	TRBV10-3	TRBJ1-2	CAISEGPAYGYTF	TGTGCCATCAGTGAGGGCCCGGCCTATGGCTACACCTTC
.	.	TRBV27	TRBJ2-4	CASSANVAKNIQYF	TGTGCCAGCAGTGCCAATGTAGCCAAAAACATTCAGTACTTC
TRBD2	once	TRBV7-7	TRBJ2-7	CASSFIAGGPTGEQYF	TGTGCTAGCAGCTTTATAGCGGGAGGGCCGACCGGGGAGCAGTACTTC
TRBD1	.	TRBV7-9	TRBJ2-1	CASSLVRQGVYEQFF	TGTGCCAGCAGCTTAGTGCGACAGGGGGTCTATGAGCAGTTCTTC
.	many	TRBV4-3	TRBJ2-7	CASSQVHGATPYEQYF	TGCGCCAGCAGCCAAGTCCACGGGGCTACCCCCTACGAGCAGTACTTC
TRBD2	many	TRBV7-2	TRBJ2-3	CASSLVVLAGADTQYF	TGTGCCAGCAGCTTAGTAGTGCTAGCGGGCGCAGATACGCAGTATTTT